This TCR beta chain was profiled in a study of cytomegalovirus exposure and HLA in healthy donors. Vbeta (60) and Jbeta (13) primers were used in the PCR. Sequenced by immunoSEQ multiplex PCR; TCRdb stores in-frame clones only, minus some. The table counts fewer than 250,000 clones; about 1% lies in the top ten. Sequenced input: PBMCs. The sequence was collected from a woman aged 25 to 39 in good health and CMV-seropositive.

CDR3 sequence: CASSPGLAGYNEQFF. Here the CDR3 DNA reads TGCGCCAGCAGTCCGGGACTAGCGGGCTACAATGAGCAGTTCTTC. The V call is TRBV10-1, the J call TRBJ2-1; TRBD2 matches 12 bases. Germline V gene lookup returns CDR1 WNHNN and CDR2 SYGVQD (reference sequence). J gave up 3 bases and V 5 bases, and 2 bases lay outside the gene matches. CDR3 length equals 15 residues.